The clone carrying this T cell receptor beta chain was recorded many times. Its matching antigen is unknown. Mismatch with germline at one junction end may stem from a read error. These data are taken from a study of response to subunit inactivated influenza vaccine. General study points: That few new T cells are recruited by each seasonal influenza vaccination was the authors' suggestion.

TCRdb re-analysed the RT-PCR reads in MiXCR, keeping a single row per CDR3 protein. The data show about 520,000 distinct CDR3 sequences, about 25% seen once. The sequenced sample was CD4+ T cells sorted from PBMCs, obtained 4 to 6 days after vaccination. This clonotype was sampled from a man between 50 and 59 years old who received an inactivated influenza vaccine.

The CDR3 here is CASSRTSGATDTQYF. CDR3 coding DNA: TGTGCTAGCAGCAGGACTAGCGGGGCCACAGATACGCAGTATTTT. V and J are TRBV7-7 and TRBJ2-3, with 12 bases matching TRBD2. CDR3 length equals 15 residues. Germline values: CDR1 SSHAT, CDR2 FNYEAQ (reference sequence).